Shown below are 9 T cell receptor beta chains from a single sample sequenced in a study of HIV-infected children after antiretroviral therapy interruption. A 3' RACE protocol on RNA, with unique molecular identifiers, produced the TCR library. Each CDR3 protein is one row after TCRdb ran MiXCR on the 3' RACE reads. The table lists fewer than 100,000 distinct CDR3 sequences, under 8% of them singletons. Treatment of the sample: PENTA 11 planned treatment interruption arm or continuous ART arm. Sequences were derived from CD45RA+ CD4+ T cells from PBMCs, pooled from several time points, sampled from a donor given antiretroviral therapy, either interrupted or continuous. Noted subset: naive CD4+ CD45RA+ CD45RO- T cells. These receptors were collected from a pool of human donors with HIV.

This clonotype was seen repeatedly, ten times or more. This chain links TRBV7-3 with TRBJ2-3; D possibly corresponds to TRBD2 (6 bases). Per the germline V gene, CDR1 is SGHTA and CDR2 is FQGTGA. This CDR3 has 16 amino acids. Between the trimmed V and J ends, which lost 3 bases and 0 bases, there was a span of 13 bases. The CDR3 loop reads CASSLFRRGSTDTQYF. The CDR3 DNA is TGTGCCAGCAGCTTGTTTCGGAGGGGAAGCACAGATACGCAGTATTTT.

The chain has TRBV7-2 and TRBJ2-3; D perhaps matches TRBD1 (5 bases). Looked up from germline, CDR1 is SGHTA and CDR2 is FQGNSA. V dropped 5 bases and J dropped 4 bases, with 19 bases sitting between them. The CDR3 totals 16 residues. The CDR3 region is CASSQDSTVRADTQYF. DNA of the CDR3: TGTGCCAGCAGCCAAGATTCGACAGTTCGGGCAGATACGCAGTATTTT.

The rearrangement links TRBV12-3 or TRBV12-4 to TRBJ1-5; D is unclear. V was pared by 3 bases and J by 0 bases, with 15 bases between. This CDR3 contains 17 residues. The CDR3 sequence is CASSFLLNYYSNQPQHF. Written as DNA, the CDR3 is TGTGCCAGCAGTTTTTTGCTCAACTATTATAGCAATCAGCCCCAGCATTTT.

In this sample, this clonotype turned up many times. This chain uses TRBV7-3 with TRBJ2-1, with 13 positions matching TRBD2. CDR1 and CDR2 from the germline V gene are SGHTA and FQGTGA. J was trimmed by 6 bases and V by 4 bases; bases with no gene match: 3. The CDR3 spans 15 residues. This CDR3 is CASSSGLAGANEQFF. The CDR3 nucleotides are TGTGCCAGCAGCTCAGGACTAGCGGGGGCCAATGAGCAGTTCTTC.

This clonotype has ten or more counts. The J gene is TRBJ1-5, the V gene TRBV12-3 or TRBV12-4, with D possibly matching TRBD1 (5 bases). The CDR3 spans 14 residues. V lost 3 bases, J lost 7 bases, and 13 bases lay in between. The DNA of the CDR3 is TGTGCCAGCAGTTTGGGGGGTTGGGGGCAGCCCCAGCATTTT. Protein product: CASSLGGWGQPQHF.

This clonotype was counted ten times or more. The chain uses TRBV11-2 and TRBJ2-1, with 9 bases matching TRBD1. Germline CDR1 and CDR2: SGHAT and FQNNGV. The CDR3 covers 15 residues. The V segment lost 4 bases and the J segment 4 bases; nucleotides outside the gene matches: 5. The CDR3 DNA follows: TGTGCCAGCAGCTCGAGGACAGGGGATTACAATGAGCAGTTCTTC. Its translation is CASSSRTGDYNEQFF. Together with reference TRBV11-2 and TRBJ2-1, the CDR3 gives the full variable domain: EAGVAQSPRYKIIEKRQSVAFWCNPISGHATLYWYQQILGQGPKLLIQFQNNGVVDDSQLPKDRFSAERLKGVDSTLKIQPAKLEDSAVYLCASSSRTGDYNEQFFGPGTRLTVL.

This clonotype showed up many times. As DNA, the CDR3 is TGTGCCAGCAGCCAAGTCGGCCGGGGAGGGGGTTCAGACGAGCAGTACTTC. It yields the protein CASSQVGRGGGSDEQYF. The chain has TRBV4-2 and TRBJ2-7; D might be TRBD2 (7 bases). V was trimmed by 1 base and J by 5 bases, leaving 21 bases between them. CDR1 LGHNA and CDR2 YNFKEQ come from the germline V gene. This CDR3 contains 17 residues.

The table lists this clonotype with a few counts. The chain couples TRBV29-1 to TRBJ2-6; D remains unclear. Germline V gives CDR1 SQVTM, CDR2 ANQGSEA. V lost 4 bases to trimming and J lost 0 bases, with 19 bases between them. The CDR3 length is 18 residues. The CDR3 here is CSVVVGFGTHSGANVLTF. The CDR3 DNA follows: TGCAGCGTTGTTGTTGGGTTCGGCACACACTCTGGGGCCAACGTCCTGACTTTC.

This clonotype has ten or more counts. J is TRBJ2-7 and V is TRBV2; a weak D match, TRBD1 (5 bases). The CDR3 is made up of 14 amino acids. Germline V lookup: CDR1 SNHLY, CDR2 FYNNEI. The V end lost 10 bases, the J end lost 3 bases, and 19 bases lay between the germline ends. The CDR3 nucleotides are TGTGCCACCCAAAAGGGGTACAGCCTCTACGAGCAGTACTTC. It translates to CATQKGYSLYEQYF.